Below are 9 T cell receptor beta chains sequenced from a single sample in a study of human T cells and chemical hapten exposure. As for time point: pre-sensitization, week 0. As to treatment: therapeutic diphenylcyclopropenone sensitization with weekly scalp DPC. Before extraction, the whole blood was not fractionated, and total RNA was taken from it. TCRdb re-called the RACE reads with MiXCR, one entry per CDR3 protein. The sample consists of approximately 50,000 distinct CDR3 sequences, more than 9% of them appearing once. Sequencing used whole blood, obtained in connection with sensitization to the hapten diphenylcyclopropenone (DPC). These receptors were taken from a woman in her thirties with alopecia areata. Some clones in this sample may be carry-over from other donors' samples.

Only a few counts were recorded for this clonotype. This chain uses TRBV5-8 with TRBJ2-7, with D hard to call. Trimming cost V 7 bases and J 6 bases, with 20 bases left between them. In germline, CDR1 is SGHTS, CDR2 YDEGEE. CDR3 length: 14 amino acids. Here the CDR3 reads CASLPEVRTAEQYF. The CDR3 DNA reads as TGTGCCAGCTTACCCGAGGTTCGTACCGCCGAGCAGTACTTC.

In its sample, this clonotype was seen many times. V is TRBV7-2 and J is TRBJ1-5; unclear D gene. Germline V gene sequence: CDR1 SGHTA, CDR2 FQGNSA. Trimming removed 3 bases from V and 5 bases from J, with 8 bases in between. The length of the CDR3 is 13 residues. The CDR3 sequence: CASSFLADQPQHF. The CDR3 DNA reads TGTGCCAGCAGCTTTTTAGCCGATCAGCCCCAGCATTTT.

The chain links TRBV6-6 to TRBJ2-3; a weak D match, TRBD2 (6 bases). Germline V gene sequence: CDR1 MNHNY, CDR2 SVGAGI (reference sequence). This CDR3 contains 15 residues. V dropped 4 bases and J dropped 2 bases, with 13 bases sitting between them. CDR3 protein: CASSSPGLNTDTQYF. In nucleotides, the CDR3 is TGTGCCAGCAGTTCCCCGGGACTTAACACAGATACGCAGTATTTT.

The chain recombines TRBV7-9 with TRBJ2-3; 13 positions agree with TRBD2. There are 16 residues in the CDR3. V gave up 5 bases and J gave up 1 base; unmatched junction bases: 3. Germline CDR1 and CDR2: SEHNR and FQNEAQ (reference sequence). Here the CDR3 reads CASSPGLAGRTDTQYF. In DNA, the CDR3 is TGTGCCAGCAGCCCGGGACTAGCGGGGCGCACAGATACGCAGTATTTT.

Only a few counts were recorded for this clonotype. This chain uses TRBV3-1 with TRBJ1-2, with 8 bases lining up with TRBD1. V lost 4 bases to trimming and J lost 2 bases; unmatched junction nucleotides: 3. CDR1 LGHDT and CDR2 YNNKEL come from the germline V gene (reference sequence). The CDR3 sequence is 14 residues long. CDR3 bases: TGTGCCAGCAGCCCCCGACAGGGGAACTATGGCTACACCTTC. Amino acids: CASSPRQGNYGYTF. Full variable domain (remainder filled in from reference TRBV3-1 and TRBJ1-2): DTAVSQTPKYLVTQMGNDKSIKCEQNLGHDTMYWYKQDSKKFLKIMFSYNNKELIINETVPNRFSPKSPDKAHLNLHINSLELGDSAVYFCASSPRQGNYGYTFGSGTRLTVV.

This clonotype was detected only a few times. This chain links TRBV7-2 with TRBJ2-1; TRBD2 matches at 13 bases. The J segment lost 1 base and the V segment lost 4 bases, leaving 10 bases of the junction unmatched. This CDR3 has 19 residues. CDR1 SGHTA and CDR2 FQGNSA come from the germline V gene. The chain's CDR3 is CASSSILAGGPMSYNEQFF. The CDR3 DNA reads TGTGCCAGCAGCTCGATACTAGCGGGGGGGCCCATGTCCTACAATGAGCAGTTCTTC.

This clonotype was observed at least ten times. This chain joins TRBV27 and TRBJ2-7; 8 nucleotides agree with TRBD2. Germline CDR1 is MNHEY and CDR2 is SMNVEV (reference sequence). CDR3 length equals 13 residues. V was clipped by 5 bases and J by 1 base; unmatched bases: 1. CDR3 protein: CASSGGGSYEQYF. In DNA, the CDR3 is TGTGCCAGCAGTGGCGGGGGGTCCTACGAGCAGTACTTC.

This clonotype was counted many times. The chain employs TRBV6-2 or TRBV6-3 and TRBJ2-2; D remains ambiguous. The V gene's germline CDR1 is MNHEY and CDR2 SVGEGT. Trimming removed 11 bases from V and 1 base from J, with 14 bases in between. This CDR3 region has 14 residues. The chain's CDR3 is CAATPALNTGELFF. CDR3 DNA: TGTGCCGCTACACCGGCGCTGAACACCGGGGAGCTGTTTTTT.

The table lists this clonotype with a few counts. This chain links TRBV27 with TRBJ2-1, with 11 bases identical to TRBD2. CDR3 size: 17 residues. CDR1 is MNHEY, CDR2 SMNVEV, per germline (reference sequence). V dropped 5 bases and J dropped 2; count of bases not matched to a gene: 8. The CDR3: CASSRWLAGGTYNEQFF. CDR3 coding DNA: TGTGCCAGCAGTCGTTGGCTAGCGGGGGGAACCTACAATGAGCAGTTCTTC.